This is a list of T cell receptor beta chains from one sample in a study of tumor-infiltrating lymphocytes in localized non-small cell lung cancer. The data were produced by immunoSEQ multiplex PCR, yet TCRdb's version contains in-frame clones alone and is incomplete. The sample lists roughly 25,000 clones, 55% to 75% occurring once. The sequencing sample was made of lung tumor tissue. Source of these receptors: a human donor with non-small cell lung cancer. Each CDR3 is given with its conserved first and last residue. The D gene is left open where the match is weak. The size field is filled for only some rows; it gives once, few, many or a size class.

TRBJ1-3,TRBV7-8,.,.,TGTGCCAGCAGGGCCGGCTCTGGAAACACCATATATTTT,CASRAGSGNTIYF
TRBJ2-7,TRBV7-6,.,.,TGTGCCAGCAGCTTACAGGCACTGAGCTCCTACGAGCAGTACTTC,CASSLQALSSYEQYF
TRBJ2-7,TRBV2,TRBD2,.,TGTGCCAGCAGTCGATCCGGGACTAGCGCCCGCGAGCAGTACTTC,CASSRSGTSAREQYF
TRBJ1-5,TRBV4-1,.,.,TGCGCCAGCAGCCAAGATGGAATGTATAGCAATCAGCCCCAGCATTTT,CASSQDGMYSNQPQHF
TRBJ1-6,TRBV5-6,.,.,TGTGCCAGCAGCTTCCAGGGCAGGAATTCACCCCTCCACTTT,CASSFQGRNSPLHF
TRBJ2-3,TRBV7-3,.,.,TGTGCCAGCAGCTTAATCGTGGGCCGGGATACGCAGTATTTT,CASSLIVGRDTQYF
TRBJ2-1,TRBV14,TRBD2,.,TGTGCCAGCAGCCAAGGGCTAGCGGGGAATGAGCAGTTCTTC,CASSQGLAGNEQFF
TRBJ1-1,TRBV10-3,TRBD1,once,TGTGCCATCAGTCAACCGACAGGGACATTACGGAACACTGAAGCTTTCTTT,CAISQPTGTLRNTEAFF
TRBJ2-3,TRBV19,.,.,TGTGCCAGTAGTATAGATCCTCGGTTCGGCGGGGTCACAGATACGCAGTATTTT,CASSIDPRFGGVTDTQYF
TRBJ2-7,TRBV18,.,.,TGTGCCAGCTCACACAGTTACGAGCAGTACTTC,CASSHSYEQYF
TRBJ1-5,TRBV27,.,.,TGTGCCAGCAGTTTAGGACCCAATCAGCCCCAGCATTTT,CASSLGPNQPQHF
TRBJ2-5,TRBV27,TRBD2,.,TGTGCCAGCAGTCCGGGACTAGCAGTCGGGCAAGAGACCCAGTACTTC,CASSPGLAVGQETQYF
TRBJ1-1,TRBV27,.,.,TGTGCCAGCAGAAAACAGGGGAACACTGAAGCTTTCTTT,CASRKQGNTEAFF
TRBJ1-1,TRBV28,.,few,TGTGCCAGCAGTTTGGCCACTGAAGCTTTCTTT,CASSLATEAFF
TRBJ1-1,TRBV11-2,.,.,TGTGCCAGCAGCCCCCTCCGGCAGAAGAACACTGAAGCTTTCTTT,CASSPLRQKNTEAFF
TRBJ2-5,TRBV7-9,.,.,TGTGCCAGCAGCTTTGACGTTGAAGAGACCCAGTACTTC,CASSFDVEETQYF
TRBJ1-1,TRBV5-4,.,.,TGTGCCAGCAGCTCCACAGGGATCGACACTGAAGCTTTCTTT,CASSSTGIDTEAFF
TRBJ1-1,TRBV2,.,.,TGTGCCAGCAGTGCGCAACAGGGTAACACTGAAGCTTTCTTT,CASSAQQGNTEAFF
TRBJ2-5,TRBV9,TRBD1,many,TGTGCCAGCAGCCGTATTGGACAGGGGCAAGAGACCCAGTACTTC,CASSRIGQGQETQYF
TRBJ2-7,TRBV11-2,.,.,TGTGCCAGCAGCTTTGGTGCGGGGTCCTCCTACGAGCAGTACTTC,CASSFGAGSSYEQYF
TRBJ1-4,TRBV19,.,.,TGTGCCAGTAGTATACAAGGGGCGGCTAATGAAAAACTGTTTTTT,CASSIQGAANEKLFF
TRBJ2-1,TRBV29-1,TRBD2,.,TGCAGCGTTGAATCCCCTTTACTAGCGGGAGGCAACAATGAGCAGTTCTTC,CSVESPLLAGGNNEQFF
TRBJ2-5,TRBV5-4,.,few,TGTGCCAGCAGCTCCCAAGCTCTGGGGGTGAGGACCCAGTACTTC,CASSSQALGVRTQYF
TRBJ1-2,TRBV6-4,.,.,TGTGCCAGCAGTGACTCCCCAGAGGGGGGCTACACCTTC,CASSDSPEGGYTF
TRBJ2-7,TRBV5-8,.,few,TGTGCCAGCAGCTTGGCTCCAGAGACCTACGAGCAGTACTTC,CASSLAPETYEQYF
TRBJ2-1,TRBV19,TRBD1,few,TGTGCCAGTAGTATTTCCGACAGGGGGCACAATGAGCAGTTCTTC,CASSISDRGHNEQFF